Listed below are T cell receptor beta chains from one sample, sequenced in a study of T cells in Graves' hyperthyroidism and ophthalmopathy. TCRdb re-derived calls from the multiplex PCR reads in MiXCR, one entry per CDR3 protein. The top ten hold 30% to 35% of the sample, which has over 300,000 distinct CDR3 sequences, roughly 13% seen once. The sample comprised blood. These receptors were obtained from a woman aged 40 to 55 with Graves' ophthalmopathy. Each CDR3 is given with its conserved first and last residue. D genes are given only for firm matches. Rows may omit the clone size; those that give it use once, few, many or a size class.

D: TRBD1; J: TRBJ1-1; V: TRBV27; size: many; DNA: TGTGCCAGCAGTTTAGGGCAGGGGGCGGTGAACACTGAAGCTTTCTTT; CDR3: CASSLGQGAVNTEAFF
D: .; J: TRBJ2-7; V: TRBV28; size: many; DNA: TGTGCCAGCAGTTTTTACGGAGGACCCTCCTACGAGCAGTACTTC; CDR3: CASSFYGGPSYEQYF
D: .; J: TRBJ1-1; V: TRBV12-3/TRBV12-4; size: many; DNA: TGTGCCAGCAGGCGGACACCTCTTAACACTGAAGCTTTCTTT; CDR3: CASRRTPLNTEAFF
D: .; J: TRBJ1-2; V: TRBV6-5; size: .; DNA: TGTGCCAGCAGTTACGGGCAACTAACTAACTATGGCTACACCTTC; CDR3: CASSYGQLTNYGYTF
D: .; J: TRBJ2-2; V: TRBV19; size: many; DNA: TGTGCCAGTAGCGATATTGGGGGAACACCCGGGGAGCTGTTTTTT; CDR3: CASSDIGGTPGELFF
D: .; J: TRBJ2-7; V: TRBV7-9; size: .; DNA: TGTGCCAGCAACAAGGGGGACGGACCGTACGAGCAGTACTTC; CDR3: CASNKGDGPYEQYF
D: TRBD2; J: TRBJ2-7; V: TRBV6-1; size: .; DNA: TGTGCCAGCAGTTCCCTAGCGGAAACCTACGAGCAGTACTTC; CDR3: CASSSLAETYEQYF
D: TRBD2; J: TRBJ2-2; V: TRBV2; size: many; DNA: TGTGCCAGCGGGGGGAGCGGGAGATGGAGCGGGGAGCTGTTTTTT; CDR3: CASGGSGRWSGELFF
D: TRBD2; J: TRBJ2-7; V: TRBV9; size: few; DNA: TGTGCCAGCAGCGTAGGTCCTAGCGGGAGCGTCCGGCACGAGCAGTACTTC; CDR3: CASSVGPSGSVRHEQYF
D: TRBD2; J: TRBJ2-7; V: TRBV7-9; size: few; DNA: TGTGCCAGCTCACCCCGACTAGCGGGACCCGGCTCCTACGAGCAGTACTTC; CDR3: CASSPRLAGPGSYEQYF
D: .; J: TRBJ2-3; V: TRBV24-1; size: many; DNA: TGTGCCACCAGTGATTATAAAAGGTCGCAGTATTTT; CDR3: CATSDYKRSQYF
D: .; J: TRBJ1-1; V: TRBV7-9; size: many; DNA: TGTGCCAGCAGCTACAGGGCAGTAGGCCCTGAAGCTTTCTTT; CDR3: CASSYRAVGPEAFF
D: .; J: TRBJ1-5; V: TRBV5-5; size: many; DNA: TGTGCCAGCAGCTTGGTGGCAGTTAGCAATCAGCCCCAGCATTTT; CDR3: CASSLVAVSNQPQHF
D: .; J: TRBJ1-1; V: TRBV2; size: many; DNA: TGTGCCAGCAGTGAAGGAGGGGCAGGGATTGAAGCTTTCTTT; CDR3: CASSEGGAGIEAFF
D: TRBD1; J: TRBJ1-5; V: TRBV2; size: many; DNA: TGTGCCAGCACAGGGGGGCACAATCAGCCCCAGCATTTT; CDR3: CASTGGHNQPQHF
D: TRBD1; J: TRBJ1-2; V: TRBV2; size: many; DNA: TGTGCCAGCAGACCCACAGGGGAAACTGGCTACACCTTC; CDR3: CASRPTGETGYTF
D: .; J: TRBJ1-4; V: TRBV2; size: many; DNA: TGTGCCAGCCGTCCGGGGTCTTCTGATGAAAAACTGTTTTTT; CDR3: CASRPGSSDEKLFF
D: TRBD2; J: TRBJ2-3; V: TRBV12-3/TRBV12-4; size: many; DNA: TGTGCCAGCAGTACGACGGAACCGGGACTAGCGAGGGTAGGCACAGATACGCAGTATTTT; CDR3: CASSTTEPGLARVGTDTQYF
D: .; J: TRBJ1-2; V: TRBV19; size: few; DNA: TGTGCCAGTAGTATAACCACAGGACCGAGCGGATTTTTTTGGTATGGCTACACCTTC; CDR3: CASSITTGPSGFFWYGYTF
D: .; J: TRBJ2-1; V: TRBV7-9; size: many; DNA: TGTGCCAGCAGCTTCGACAGCGCCAGTCTGAGTAATGAGCAGTTCTTC; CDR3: CASSFDSASLSNEQFF
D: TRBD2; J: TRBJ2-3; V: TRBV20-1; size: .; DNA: TGCAGTGCTAGAGCCGAGCGGGGCGGCACAGATACGCAGTATTTT; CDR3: CSARAERGGTDTQYF
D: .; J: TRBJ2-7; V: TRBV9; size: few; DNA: TGTGCCAGCAGCCCGGCCCTCAACGAAGGGTTGTACGAGCAGTACTTC; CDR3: CASSPALNEGLYEQYF
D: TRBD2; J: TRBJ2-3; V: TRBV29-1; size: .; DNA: TGCAGCGTTCCGACTAGCGGGACAACAGATACGCAGTATTTT; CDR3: CSVPTSGTTDTQYF
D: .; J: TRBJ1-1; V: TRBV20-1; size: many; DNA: TGCAGTGCTAGAGACGGAGGATACACTGAAGCTTTCTTT; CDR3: CSARDGGYTEAFF
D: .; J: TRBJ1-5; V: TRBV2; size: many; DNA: TGTGCCAGCGGGGGAGGCCGGAGCAATCAGCCCCAGCATTTT; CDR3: CASGGGRSNQPQHF
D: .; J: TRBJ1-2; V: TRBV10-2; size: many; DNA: TGCGCCAGCAGTGAGTATGTGACCCGGTATGGCTACACCTTC; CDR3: CASSEYVTRYGYTF
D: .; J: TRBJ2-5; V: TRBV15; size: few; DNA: TGTGCCACCAGCAGAGATCGTCCCACTAGCCGCCTAGAGACCCAGTACTTC; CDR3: CATSRDRPTSRLETQYF
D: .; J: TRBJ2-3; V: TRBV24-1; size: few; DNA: TGTGCCACCAGTGATAACGGGGCTAGCAGAGGCACAGATACGCAGTATTTT; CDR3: CATSDNGASRGTDTQYF
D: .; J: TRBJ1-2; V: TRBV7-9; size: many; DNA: TGTGCCAGCAGCTTAGCGCTTAGTCTGGAAGGCTACACCTTC; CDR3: CASSLALSLEGYTF
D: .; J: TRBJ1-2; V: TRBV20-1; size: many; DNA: TGCAGTGCGATACCCGCAGGGAACTATGGCTACACCTTC; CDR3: CSAIPAGNYGYTF
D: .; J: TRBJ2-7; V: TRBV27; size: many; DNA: TGTGCCAGCAAGGAGGGTAGTGGGTACGAGCAGTACTTC; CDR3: CASKEGSGYEQYF
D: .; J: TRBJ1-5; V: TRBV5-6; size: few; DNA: TGTGCCAGCAGCTTGAGGTCAGGGCCAAAGAATCAGCCCCAGCATTTT; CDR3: CASSLRSGPKNQPQHF
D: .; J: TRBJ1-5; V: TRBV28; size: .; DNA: TGTGCCAGCAGTTTATGGGCAGGGAATAACAATCAGCCCCAGCATTTT; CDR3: CASSLWAGNNNQPQHF
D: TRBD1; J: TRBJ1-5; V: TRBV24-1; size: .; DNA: TGTGCCACCAGTGACCCCGGGACAGGGGGAAATCAGCCCCAGCATTTT; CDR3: CATSDPGTGGNQPQHF
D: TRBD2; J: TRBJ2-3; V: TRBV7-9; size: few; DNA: TGTGCCAGCAGACCACTAGCGGGAGGGCCTGGAGATACGCAGTATTTT; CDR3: CASRPLAGGPGDTQYF
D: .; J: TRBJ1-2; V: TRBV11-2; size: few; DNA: TGTGCCAGCAGCGTAGACAGACAGTATGGCTACACCTTC; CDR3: CASSVDRQYGYTF
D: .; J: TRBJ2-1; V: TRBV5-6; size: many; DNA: TGTGCCAGCAGCTTCTCGTTCACTGAGCAGTTCTTC; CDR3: CASSFSFTEQFF
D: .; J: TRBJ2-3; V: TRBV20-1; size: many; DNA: TGCAGTGCTAGTCGCGGGGGCCTGCAGTATTTT; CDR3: CSASRGGLQYF
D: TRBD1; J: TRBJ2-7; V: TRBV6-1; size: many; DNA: TGTGCCAGCAGTTCCGGGACAGGGGACATGGGGTACGAGCAGTACTTC; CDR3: CASSSGTGDMGYEQYF
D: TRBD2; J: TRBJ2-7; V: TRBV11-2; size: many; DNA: TGTGCCAGCAGACCGGGACTAGCGGGAGTGAACGAGCAGTACTTC; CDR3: CASRPGLAGVNEQYF
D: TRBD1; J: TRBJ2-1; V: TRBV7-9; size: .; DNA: TGTGCCAGCAGCAGCCGGACAGGCGGAATCTCCTACAATGAGCAGTTCTTC; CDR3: CASSSRTGGISYNEQFF
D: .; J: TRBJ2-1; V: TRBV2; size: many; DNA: TGTGCCAGCGGTCAGGGGGGTGAGCAGTTCTTC; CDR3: CASGQGGEQFF
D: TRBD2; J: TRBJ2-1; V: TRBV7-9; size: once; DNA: TGTGCCAGCAGCGAGCGGGAGGGCCCTCTTTGGAATGAGCAGTTCTTC; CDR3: CASSEREGPLWNEQFF
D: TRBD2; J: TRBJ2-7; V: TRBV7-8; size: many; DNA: TGTGCCAGCAGCTCGGGGGGACTAGCGGGAGGGCTCTACGAGCAGTACTTC; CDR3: CASSSGGLAGGLYEQYF
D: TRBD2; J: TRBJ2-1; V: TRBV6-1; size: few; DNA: TGTGCCAGCAAAGATCGAGCGGGGGGATACAATGAGCAGTTCTTC; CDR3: CASKDRAGGYNEQFF
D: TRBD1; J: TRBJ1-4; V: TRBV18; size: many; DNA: TGTGCCAGCTCACCAGGGGATACGACAGGGGGAAAACTGTTTTTT; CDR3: CASSPGDTTGGKLFF
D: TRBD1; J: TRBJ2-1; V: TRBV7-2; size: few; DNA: TGTGCCAGCAGCCCACGAGGGACAGCTGGGAATGAGCAGTTCTTC; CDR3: CASSPRGTAGNEQFF